Following are 28 T cell receptor beta chains from one sample sequenced in a study of blood T cells in healthy people across ages. Primed by a sample-barcoded 5' primer and a J-beta primer mix, a second PCR proceeded for about 6 to 12 cycles. TCRdb independently ran MiXCR on the 5' RACE reads; one entry per CDR3 protein. The profile shows roughly 1,700,000 distinct CDR3 sequences, 28% of them singletons. Sample: blood. These TCRs come from a woman aged 25-40 years in good health.

The rearrangement joins TRBV3-1 to TRBJ1-5; possibly TRBD1 for D (5 bases). Germline CDR1 is LGHDT and CDR2 is YNNKEL (reference sequence). This CDR3 has 15 amino acids. The V and J ends lost 0 bases and 5 bases respectively, with 11 bases between them. The CDR3 coding sequence is TGTGCCAGCAGCCAAGATTTGTCCAGGGATCAGCCCCAGCATTTT. It yields the protein CASSQDLSRDQPQHF. Looking up the rest from reference TRBV3-1 and TRBJ1-5 gives the full variable domain: DTAVSQTPKYLVTQMGNDKSIKCEQNLGHDTMYWYKQDSKKFLKIMFSYNNKELIINETVPNRFSPKSPDKAHLNLHINSLELGDSAVYFCASSQDLSRDQPQHFGDGTRLSIL.

The sample holds many counts of this clonotype. The chain joins TRBV12-3 or TRBV12-4 to TRBJ1-2, with a weak D call TRBD1 (5 bases). The CDR3 loop spans 14 amino acids. Trimming left V 10 bases short and J 3 bases short, with 18 bases between. Here the CDR3 DNA reads TGTGCCACCAGCTTGGGGTGGGGCGACTATGGCTACACCTTC. This codes for CATSLGWGDYGYTF.

The chain uses TRBV12-3 or TRBV12-4 and TRBJ2-1, with D possibly matching TRBD2 (6 bases). The germline V and J ends were trimmed by 11 bases and 2 bases, with 22 bases remaining between them. This CDR3 region has 16 residues. CDR3: CAGTPRAGIPYNEQFF. The CDR3 bases are TGTGCCGGCACCCCTCGGGCGGGGATCCCCTACAATGAGCAGTTCTTC.

Note on this clonotype: This sequence may be a read error, since a much larger clone differs from it by one base. This is likely a read error, given that the CDR3 carries no conserved phenylalanine or tryptophan at its end. V is TRBV6-5 and J is TRBJ2-7, with D possibly being TRBD2 (6 bases). The V end was cut by 7 bases, the J end by 6 bases, with 16 bases between. This CDR3 region has 13 residues. Germline V gene data show CDR1 as MNHEY and CDR2 as SVGAGI. CDR3 residues: CASKPGVTSEQYC. The CDR3 nucleotides are TGTGCCAGCAAACCGGGGGTAACGTCCGAGCAGTACTGC.

The table lists this clonotype with many counts. The gene calls are TRBV5-5 and TRBJ1-2, with 7 bases aligning to TRBD1. Germline V gene data show CDR1 as SGHKS and CDR2 as YYEKEE (reference sequence). With V trimmed by 2 bases and J by 7 bases, 8 bases remained unmatched. The CDR3 is 14 amino acids. CDR3 sequence: CASSFTGATGGYTF. The DNA of the CDR3 is TGTGCCAGCAGCTTTACAGGGGCCACCGGTGGCTACACCTTC. The whole variable domain, filled in from reference TRBV5-5 and TRBJ1-2, reads DAGVTQSPTHLIKTRGQQVTLRCSPISGHKSVSWYQQVLGQGPQFIFQYYEKEERGRGNFPDRFSARQFPNYSSELNVNALLLGDSALYLCASSFTGATGGYTFGSGTRLTVV.

Remarks on this clonotype: A single base separates this from a much larger clone, so it may be a read error. The chain is built from TRBV20-1 and TRBJ2-5, with 7 bases identical to TRBD2. Germline V gene lookup returns CDR1 DFQATT and CDR2 SNEGSKA (reference sequence). The CDR3 runs to 12 residues. CDR3: CRHRRGSETQYF. Here the CDR3 DNA reads TGCAGGCATAGGCGCGGGAGTGAGACCCAGTACTTC.

To note about this clonotype: This could be a read error, since a much larger clone is one nucleotide away. The chain joins TRBV5-6 to TRBJ2-1; possible D gene TRBD2, 6 bases. V was pared by 4 bases and J by 3 bases, with 17 bases between. Germline CDR1 is SGHDT and CDR2 is YYEEEE. This CDR3 has 16 residues. The CDR3 region is CASSKRGTSFYNEQFF. The CDR3 DNA is TGTGCCAGCAGCAAAAGGGGAACTAGCTTCTACAATGAGCAGTTCTTC.

A few counts support this clonotype. CDR3 amino acids: CASSDTGRSTEAFF. The CDR3 DNA is TGTGCCAGCAGCGATACGGGTAGAAGCACTGAAGCTTTCTTT. The rearrangement links TRBV6-5 to TRBJ1-1; D is uncertain. CDR3 length: 14 amino acids. Germline lookup yields CDR1 MNHEY and CDR2 SVGAGI. V lost 6 bases, J lost 4 bases, and 15 bases lay in between.

This clonotype was observed a few times. V is TRBV20-1 and J is TRBJ2-7; TRBD2 might be the D (5 bases). The CDR3 consists of 17 residues. Germline V gene sequence: CDR1 DFQATT, CDR2 SNEGSKA (reference sequence). The V end was cut by 0 bases, the J end by 0 bases, with 18 bases between. The CDR3 loop reads CSARDEVGESISYEQYF. The CDR3 nucleotides are TGCAGTGCTAGAGATGAGGTCGGGGAATCGATCTCCTACGAGCAGTACTTC.

A few counts support this clonotype. The chain joins TRBV28 to TRBJ2-5, with 8 bases identical to TRBD1. Germline lookup yields CDR1 MDHEN and CDR2 SYDVKM. The CDR3 runs 14 residues. The V and J ends lost 4 bases and 5 bases, in that order; junction bases with no gene match: 6. CDR3 sequence (DNA): TGTGCCAGCAGTTCCAGGGGGCGCCGGGAGACCCAGTACTTC. Translation: CASSSRGRRETQYF. Full variable domain (rest looked up from reference TRBV28 and TRBJ2-5): DVKVTQSSRYLVKRTGEKVFLECVQDMDHENMFWYRQDPGLGLRLIYFSYDVKMKEKGDIPEGYSVSREKKERFSLILESASTNQTSMYLCASSSRGRRETQYFGPGTRLLVL.

This clonotype was picked up many times. V and J are TRBV20-1 and TRBJ2-1; tentative D call: TRBD2 (5 bases). CDR1 is DFQATT, CDR2 SNEGSKA, per germline (reference sequence). The CDR3 loop spans 16 amino acids. The V and J ends lost 3 bases and 1 base respectively, with 16 bases between them. The CDR3 DNA is TGCAGTGCTAGGGATTCTGGGAGACTATCCTACAATGAGCAGTTCTTC. Protein sequence: CSARDSGRLSYNEQFF.

On this clonotype: A much larger clone sits a single nucleotide away, making a read error possible. This CDR3 is missing its conserved last phenylalanine or tryptophan, likely due to a read error. The V call is TRBV6-5, the J call TRBJ2-7, with TRBD2 identical over 11 bases. J lost 3 bases, V lost 4 bases, and 5 bases had no gene match. The CDR3 loop spans 15 amino acids. Looked up from germline, CDR1 is MNHEY and CDR2 is SVGAGI. CDR3 loop: CASSSTSGIIYEQYL. The CDR3 region has the DNA TGTGCCAGCAGTTCGACTAGCGGGATAATCTACGAGCAGTACTTA.

On this clonotype itself: This may arise from a read error, as a much more abundant clone is one base away. CDR3 DNA sequence: TGTGCCATCAGTGACCTCTACGAGCAGTACTTC. This codes for CAISDLYEQYF. This chain connects TRBV10-3 to TRBJ2-7; unclear D gene. Germline V gene lookup returns CDR1 ENHRY and CDR2 SYGVKD. The V end lost 3 bases, the J end lost 3 bases, and 3 bases lay between the germline ends. The CDR3 has 11 residues.

The genes are TRBV7-2 and TRBJ2-5; 8 bases agree with TRBD2. The CDR3 totals 16 residues. The germline V gene encodes CDR1 SGHTA and CDR2 FQGNSA. Trimming at V came to 7 bases and at J to 2 bases, leaving 12 bases not matched to a gene. The CDR3 nucleotides are TGTGCCAGCACCCGGGCCGGTAGCGGGGTGCAAGAGACCCAGTACTTC. Protein: CASTRAGSGVQETQYF.

This chain joins TRBV20-1 and TRBJ2-1, with 10 bases aligning to TRBD1. Germline V gene sequence: CDR1 DFQATT, CDR2 SNEGSKA (reference sequence). Trimming removed 0 bases from V and 8 bases from J; junction bases left unmatched: 10. The CDR3 is 16 amino acids. CDR3: CSARDPDRGPLYEQFF. CDR3 bases: TGCAGTGCTAGAGACCCCGACAGGGGGCCTCTCTATGAGCAGTTCTTC.

This clonotype came up a few times. The CDR3 loop is CASSFTGLNTEAFF. Here the CDR3 DNA reads TGTGCCAGCAGCTTCACAGGGTTGAACACTGAAGCTTTCTTT. This chain uses TRBV7-2 with TRBJ1-1, with D possibly matching TRBD1 (6 bases). With 3 bases removed from V and 0 bases from J, the gap between germline ends came to 8 bases. Germline CDR1 and CDR2: SGHTA and FQGNSA. This CDR3 has 14 amino acids.

In this sample, this clonotype turned up a few times. The V call is TRBV4-1, the J call TRBJ1-5; D perhaps matches TRBD1 (6 bases). From germline, CDR1 is MGHRA and CDR2 YSYEKL. This CDR3 is 16 amino acids long. V lost 1 base and J 3 bases, leaving 13 bases between the germline ends. The CDR3 is CASSQGGGRDNQPQHF. The CDR3 DNA reads as TGCGCCAGCAGCCAAGGGGGGGGCAGGGACAATCAGCCCCAGCATTTT.

This sequence joins TRBV14 and TRBJ2-4; D might be TRBD1 (6 bases). The J call may be wrong; the DNA end is better matched by TRBJ2-7. The germline V gene encodes CDR1 SGHDN and CDR2 FVKESK. The CDR3 length is 14 residues. CDR3 nucleotide sequence: TGTGCCAGCAGCTCCCGGGACATAGTCTACGAGCAGTACTTC. This codes for CASSSRDIVYEQYF.

The rearrangement uses TRBV2 and TRBJ2-1, with 8 positions matching TRBD1. V lost 10 bases and J lost 9; bases outside the gene matches: 17. This CDR3 has 15 residues. The germline V gene encodes CDR1 SNHLY and CDR2 FYNNEI. The DNA for the CDR3 is TGTGCCAACACCAAACCGCCCGACAGGGGTGGTGAGCAGTTCTTC. Translated, it gives CANTKPPDRGGEQFF.

Many counts were recorded for this clonotype. The chain couples TRBV4-1 to TRBJ1-5; 9 bases agree with TRBD1. The CDR3 has 15 residues. CDR1 and CDR2 from the germline V gene are MGHRA and YSYEKL. J was trimmed by 6 bases and V by 0 bases; bases with no gene match: 3. The CDR3 DNA follows: TGCGCCAGCAGCCAAGAAACAGGGGGCCGTCAGCCCCAGCATTTT. The encoded protein is CASSQETGGRQPQHF.

This clonotype was detected a few times. The gene calls are TRBV12-3 or TRBV12-4 and TRBJ2-5; TRBD1 matches at 7 bases. The CDR3 has 13 amino acids. Trimming removed 10 bases from V and 0 bases from J; junction bases left unmatched: 5. CDR3 sequence: CANRDSNQETQYF. CDR3 DNA sequence: TGTGCCAACAGGGACAGTAACCAAGAGACCCAGTACTTC.

This clonotype has a count of ten or more. The chain combines TRBV24-1 with TRBJ2-5, with D possibly matching TRBD1 (5 bases). This CDR3 spans 15 amino acids. V shed 1 base and J shed 2 bases, with 10 bases lying between them. CDR1 is KGHDR, CDR2 SFDVKD, per germline. The CDR3 DNA reads as TGTGCCACCAGTGATTTTGGGGCAGCACAAGAGACCCAGTACTTC. It specifies CATSDFGAAQETQYF.

This clonotype has more than one count but fewer than ten. This chain connects TRBV12-3 or TRBV12-4 to TRBJ2-1; 8 positions match TRBD1. Unmatched junction bases numbered 21, after V lost 6 bases and J lost 8 bases. The CDR3 spans 18 residues. This CDR3 reads CASRATKPVRTGIDEQFF. Here the CDR3 DNA reads TGTGCCAGCAGGGCAACGAAACCCGTCAGGACAGGGATCGATGAGCAGTTCTTC.

This clonotype was detected only a few times. The chain links TRBV6-5 to TRBJ1-6; D not certain. V was shortened by 2 bases and J by 10 bases, with 21 bases between the two germline ends. Germline CDR1 and CDR2: MNHEY and SVGAGI. The CDR3 is 17 residues long. The CDR3 region has the DNA TGTGCCAGCAGTTACGGACCGGGCGGCTTTCCCGGCTCACCCCTCCACTTT. It specifies CASSYGPGGFPGSPLHF.

This clonotype was observed many times. This chain joins TRBV4-3 and TRBJ2-5; D uncertain. The CDR3 is 16 amino acids. Germline loops: CDR1 LGHNA, CDR2 YSLEER. Between the trimmed V and J ends, which lost 0 bases and 0 bases, there was a span of 11 bases. The CDR3 DNA is TGCGCCAGCAGCCAAGATTTCCGAACTAACCAAGAGACCCAGTACTTC. Translating it yields CASSQDFRTNQETQYF.

This chain uses TRBV12-3 or TRBV12-4 with TRBJ2-5; 7 nucleotides agree with TRBD1. V shed 5 bases and J 5 bases; nucleotides not matched to a gene: 8. There are 14 residues in the CDR3. The CDR3, as DNA: TGTGCCAGCAGTAGCAGGGCGACAGGGGAGACCCAGTACTTC. It encodes CASSSRATGETQYF.

The chain has TRBV6-6 and TRBJ1-5; perhaps TRBD1 as D (6 bases). The ends were cut back, 2 bases at V and 6 bases at J, with 8 bases in the middle. The CDR3 totals 13 residues. Germline CDR1 and CDR2: MNHNY and SVGAGI (reference sequence). DNA for the CDR3: TGTGCCAGCAGTTACGTAGGGGGTCAGCCCCAGCATTTT. It encodes CASSYVGGQPQHF.

J is TRBJ1-2 and V is TRBV14; 7 nucleotides match TRBD1. The CDR3 totals 14 residues. Germline V lookup: CDR1 SGHDN, CDR2 FVKESK. V was clipped by 2 bases and J by 8 bases; unmatched bases: 8. The CDR3 nucleotides read TGTGCCAGCAGCCAAATGACAGGGTTGGCCGGCTACACCTTC. This encodes CASSQMTGLAGYTF.